These 15 T cell receptor beta chains came from one sample sequenced in a study of cytomegalovirus exposure and HLA in healthy donors (dated by TCRdb to 2015 to 2018). Library preparation was by the immunoSEQ multiplex PCR assay. For the multiplex PCR, a mixture combining 60 forward primers for TCR Vbeta segments and 13 reverse primers for TCR Jbeta segments was used. TCRdb provides this immuneACCESS table in a form limited to in-frame rearrangements. Some clones are lacking; in checked studies, under half of them reflect an unresolved V gene, and why the rest are absent is not known. The sample records around 130,000 clones, roughly three quarters of which are singletons. The ten biggest clones cover roughly 1.5% of the sample. The sample consisted of PBMCs. The receptors derive from a woman in her late teens or twenties in good health and CMV-seronegative.

The chain uses TRBV11-2 and TRBJ1-1; TRBD1 aligns across 7 bases. This CDR3 is built from 14 residues. The V gene's germline CDR1 is SGHAT and CDR2 FQNNGV. V trimming: 5 bases; J trimming: 5 bases; junction bases outside the gene matches: 8. The DNA for the CDR3 is TGTGCCAGCAGCGTCAATTTCAGGGGGACTGAAGCTTTCTTT. As protein: CASSVNFRGTEAFF.

The chain joins TRBV6-6 to TRBJ2-2, with 7 bases lining up with TRBD1. Germline-derived CDR1 and CDR2 are MNHNY and SVGAGI (reference sequence). Trimming cost V 6 bases and J 4 bases; bases outside gene matches: 8. This CDR3 comprises 15 residues. The CDR3 DNA reads as TGTGCCAGCAGGAACCCGACAGGGCTCACCGGGGAGCTGTTTTTT. It specifies CASRNPTGLTGELFF.

J is TRBJ1-2 and V is TRBV6-6; D may be TRBD1 (6 bases). This CDR3 has 12 amino acids. Germline CDR1 reads MNHNY; CDR2 reads SVGAGI (reference sequence). Trimming removed 6 bases from V and 7 bases from J, with 12 bases in between. The CDR3 nucleotides are TGTGCCAGCAGCCACAGGGAAGGTGGCTACACCTTC. This codes for CASSHREGGYTF.

The J gene is TRBJ2-2, the V gene TRBV6-6; a weak D match, TRBD1 (5 bases). The CDR3 has 15 residues. Germline V gene data show CDR1 as MNHNY and CDR2 as SVGAGI (reference sequence). The ends were cut back, 0 bases at V and 1 base at J, with 6 bases in the middle. CDR3 sequence reads: CASSYSGQNTGELFF. Here the CDR3 DNA reads TGTGCCAGCAGTTACTCAGGACAGAACACCGGGGAGCTGTTTTTT.

The V gene is TRBV5-1, the J gene TRBJ1-4, with D hard to call. The CDR3 covers 15 residues. Trimming stripped 1 base from V and 5 bases from J, with 12 bases between. CDR1 is SGHRS, CDR2 YFSETQ, per germline. This CDR3 reads CASSLSDTPNEKLFF. In DNA form, the CDR3 reads TGCGCCAGCAGCTTGTCAGACACGCCGAATGAAAAACTGTTTTTT.

This chain connects TRBV27 to TRBJ2-1; 10 nucleotides line up with TRBD1. Trimming cost V 2 bases and J 7 bases; bases outside gene matches: 2. Germline assignment: CDR1 MNHEY and CDR2 SMNVEV (reference sequence). The CDR3 length is 14 residues. In DNA form, the CDR3 reads TGTGCCAGCAGTTTAAGGGGACAGGGGAATGAGCAGTTCTTC. Translation gives CASSLRGQGNEQFF.

The CDR3 spells CASSEARQAASPLHF. The CDR3, as DNA: TGTGCCAGCAGTGAAGCCCGACAGGCGGCCTCACCCCTCCACTTT. The genes are TRBV6-1 and TRBJ1-6, with a possible D match to TRBD1 (6 bases). The germline V and J ends were trimmed by 0 bases and 10 bases, with 13 bases remaining between them. CDR3 size: 15 residues. Germline lookup yields CDR1 MNHNS and CDR2 SASEGT.

The rearrangement uses TRBV30 and TRBJ2-5, with D uncertain. The V gene's germline CDR1 is GTSNPN and CDR2 SVGIG (reference sequence). This CDR3 contains 16 residues. V lost 0 bases and J 5 bases, leaving 19 bases between the germline ends. The CDR3 DNA is TGTGCCTGGAGTGTAAAAGGCCCCACCGCCAGGGAGACCCAGTACTTC. It yields the protein CAWSVKGPTARETQYF.

This chain connects TRBV4-1 to TRBJ2-1; 7 bases align to TRBD1. CDR1 and CDR2 from the germline V gene are MGHRA and YSYEKL. After removal of 4 bases from V and 8 bases from J, the junction contained 8 bases not matched to a gene. CDR3 length: 14 residues. In DNA form, the CDR3 reads TGCGCCAGCAGCCCCTGGACCGGGACAGATGAGCAGTTCTTC. Encoded protein: CASSPWTGTDEQFF.

The V and J genes are TRBV2 and TRBJ2-3; D is uncertain. Deletions cut 6 bases from V and 6 bases from J, with 13 bases between. Germline V gene data show CDR1 as SNHLY and CDR2 as FYNNEI. The CDR3 consists of 13 residues. The CDR3 reads CASSASERDTQYF. The DNA for the CDR3 is TGTGCCAGCAGCGCTTCAGAGCGTGATACGCAGTATTTT.

The chain has TRBV10-2 and TRBJ2-3, with TRBD2 matching 8 bases. The ends lost 10 bases at V and 7 bases at J; junction bases unmatched: 13. In germline, CDR1 is WSHSY, CDR2 SAAADI. This CDR3 has 14 residues. The CDR3 loop is CATRQRESFNTQYF. CDR3 in DNA: TGCGCCACCAGACAGCGGGAGAGTTTCAATACGCAGTATTTT.

This chain uses TRBV4-1 with TRBJ2-1; 9 positions match TRBD2. CDR3 length: 17 amino acids. V trimming: 2 bases; J trimming: 7 bases; junction bases outside the gene matches: 12. Germline lookup yields CDR1 MGHRA and CDR2 YSYEKL. The CDR3 protein is CASSQLANSGSSNEQFF. CDR3 nucleotide sequence: TGCGCCAGCAGCCAACTTGCGAATAGCGGGAGTTCGAATGAGCAGTTCTTC.

The sample holds a few counts of this clone. CDR3 amino acids: CAWNSGQGNTIYF. CDR3 coding DNA: TGTGCCTGGAACTCCGGACAGGGAAACACCATATATTTT. V and J are TRBV30 and TRBJ1-3; D might be TRBD1 (6 bases). V lost 4 bases to trimming and J lost 4 bases, with 11 bases between them. This CDR3 has 13 residues. The germline gives CDR1 GTSNPN, CDR2 SVGIG (reference sequence).

The chain uses TRBV5-1 and TRBJ1-1; D gene uncertain. Per germline, CDR1 SGHRS and CDR2 YFSETQ. The V and J ends lost 7 bases and 4 bases respectively, with 17 bases between them. The CDR3 has 14 amino acids. The CDR3 DNA sequence: TGCGCCAGCCTCAACCCGGGGATGGGCACTGAAGCTTTCTTT. Translating gives CASLNPGMGTEAFF.

The chain employs TRBV9 and TRBJ2-2; D may be TRBD1 (5 bases). Trimming cost V 0 bases and J 7 bases, with 16 bases left between them. Germline V gene lookup returns CDR1 SGDLS and CDR2 YYNGEE. The CDR3 totals 16 residues. CDR3 sequence (DNA): TGTGCCAGCAGCGTAGGGACACCGCTCTTGGACGGGGAGCTGTTTTTT. Amino acid sequence: CASSVGTPLLDGELFF.